The rows below give T cell receptor beta chains drawn from one sample of a study of blood T cells in healthy people across ages. TCRdb redid the calling of the 5' RACE reads with MiXCR, one entry per CDR3 protein. The sample holds 980,000 or so distinct CDR3 sequences, roughly 50% seen once. What was sequenced was blood. Receptor source: a man aged 30 to 45 in good health. CDR3s include the opening cysteine and the closing phenylalanine or tryptophan. D genes are given only for firm matches. Clone sizes are given selectively: once, few, many, or a class where the clone is expanded.

j_gene: TRBJ2-5
d_gene: -
v_gene: TRBV27
abundance: -
CDR3aa: CASSSRNRGETQYF
CDR3nt: TGTGCCAGCAGTTCCAGGAACCGGGGAGAGACCCAGTACTTC

j_gene: TRBJ2-2
d_gene: -
v_gene: TRBV4-3
abundance: -
CDR3aa: CASSHSKGSTKNTGELFF
CDR3nt: TGCGCCAGCAGCCATTCTAAGGGGAGTACCAAGAACACCGGGGAGCTGTTTTTT

j_gene: TRBJ2-7
d_gene: -
v_gene: TRBV12-3/TRBV12-4
abundance: few
CDR3aa: CASSLVSLDIYSYEQYF
CDR3nt: TGTGCCAGCAGTTTAGTCTCTCTTGACATCTACTCCTACGAGCAGTACTTC

j_gene: TRBJ2-7
d_gene: TRBD2
v_gene: TRBV6-5
abundance: -
CDR3aa: CASRLLAGVSYEQYF
CDR3nt: TGTGCCAGCAGGCTCCTAGCGGGGGTCTCCTACGAGCAGTACTTC

j_gene: TRBJ2-5
d_gene: -
v_gene: TRBV2
abundance: -
CDR3aa: CAIEGQRVLGGPGEQYF
CDR3nt: TGTGCCATCGAGGGACAGAGAGTTCTAGGAGGGCCGGGAGAGCAGTACTTC

j_gene: TRBJ2-7
d_gene: TRBD1
v_gene: TRBV9
abundance: -
CDR3aa: CASSLGQGPPYEQYF
CDR3nt: TGTGCCAGCAGCCTTGGACAGGGGCCCCCCTACGAGCAGTACTTC

j_gene: TRBJ2-3
d_gene: -
v_gene: TRBV5-1
abundance: few
CDR3aa: CASSFRTPHTDTQYF
CDR3nt: TGCGCCAGCAGCTTTAGGACACCCCACACAGATACGCAGTATTTT

j_gene: TRBJ2-2
d_gene: TRBD2
v_gene: TRBV29-1
abundance: -
CDR3aa: CSVPGIAGLTGELFF
CDR3nt: TGCAGCGTCCCGGGAATAGCGGGACTCACCGGGGAGCTGTTTTTT

j_gene: TRBJ2-3
d_gene: -
v_gene: TRBV7-2
abundance: -
CDR3aa: CASSLVVRRPTDTQYF
CDR3nt: TGTGCCAGCAGCTTAGTGGTCAGGCGGCCCACAGATACGCAGTATTTT

j_gene: TRBJ2-7
d_gene: TRBD2
v_gene: TRBV12-3/TRBV12-4
abundance: -
CDR3aa: CASSFSGGPCEQYF
CDR3nt: TGTGCCAGCAGTTTTAGCGGGGGGCCATGCGAGCAGTACTTC

j_gene: TRBJ2-2
d_gene: TRBD2
v_gene: TRBV28
abundance: -
CDR3aa: CASSSRLARRTGELFF
CDR3nt: TGTGCCAGCAGCAGCCGACTAGCGAGGAGGACCGGGGAGCTGTTTTTT

j_gene: TRBJ2-7
d_gene: -
v_gene: TRBV21-1
abundance: many
CDR3aa: CASSDRTGGPYEQYF
CDR3nt: TGTGCCAGCAGCGACCGGACAGGGGGTCCCTACGAGCAGTACTTC

j_gene: TRBJ2-5
d_gene: TRBD2
v_gene: TRBV7-6
abundance: -
CDR3aa: CASSFRTSGINNEQYF
CDR3nt: TGTGCCAGCAGCTTCAGGACTAGCGGGATCAACAATGAGCAGTACTTC

j_gene: TRBJ2-3
d_gene: -
v_gene: TRBV7-9
abundance: -
CDR3aa: CASSLPALTEITDTQYF
CDR3nt: TGTGCCAGCAGCTTACCCGCGTTAACAGAGATCACAGATACGCAGTATTTT

j_gene: TRBJ2-7
d_gene: TRBD1
v_gene: TRBV30
abundance: -
CDR3aa: CAWSVPFDRAYEQYF
CDR3nt: TGTGCCTGGAGTGTCCCCTTCGACAGGGCCTACGAGCAGTACTTC

j_gene: TRBJ2-7
d_gene: -
v_gene: TRBV7-2
abundance: many
CDR3aa: CASSLFNEQYF
CDR3nt: TGTGCCAGCAGCTTATTCAACGAGCAGTACTTC

j_gene: TRBJ2-5
d_gene: -
v_gene: TRBV12-3/TRBV12-4
abundance: -
CDR3aa: CASSLAWGRAPQETQYF
CDR3nt: TGTGCAAGCAGTTTAGCCTGGGGCAGGGCTCCCCAAGAGACCCAGTACTTC

j_gene: TRBJ2-3
d_gene: TRBD2
v_gene: TRBV20-1
abundance: -
CDR3aa: CSASGQRGIFTDTQYF
CDR3nt: TGCAGTGCTAGTGGGCAGCGGGGTATTTTCACAGATACGCAGTATTTT

j_gene: TRBJ2-2
d_gene: -
v_gene: TRBV25-1
abundance: -
CDR3aa: CASSEAMTGELFF
CDR3nt: TGTGCCAGCAGTGAAGCGATGACCGGGGAGCTGTTTTTT

j_gene: TRBJ2-1
d_gene: -
v_gene: TRBV5-8
abundance: few
CDR3aa: CASSLTTAPGVFF
CDR3nt: TGTGCCAGCAGCTTGACAACAGCCCCAGGGGTGTTCTTC

j_gene: TRBJ2-7
d_gene: -
v_gene: TRBV10-3
abundance: -
CDR3aa: CATAAGYEQYF
CDR3nt: TGTGCCACCGCGGCGGGCTACGAGCAGTACTTC

j_gene: TRBJ2-5
d_gene: -
v_gene: TRBV12-3/TRBV12-4
abundance: few
CDR3aa: CASRSYGLQETQYF
CDR3nt: TGTGCCAGCAGAAGTTATGGATTACAAGAGACCCAGTACTTC

j_gene: TRBJ2-1
d_gene: TRBD2
v_gene: TRBV20-1
abundance: -
CDR3aa: CSARDVMGGGSYNEQFF
CDR3nt: TGCAGTGCTAGAGATGTAATGGGGGGGGGGTCCTACAATGAGCAGTTCTTC

j_gene: TRBJ2-1
d_gene: TRBD2
v_gene: TRBV12-3/TRBV12-4
abundance: -
CDR3aa: CASSKNSGGTYNEQFF
CDR3nt: TGTGCCAGCAGTAAAAATAGCGGGGGTACCTACAATGAGCAGTTCTTC

j_gene: TRBJ2-7
d_gene: -
v_gene: TRBV14
abundance: few
CDR3aa: CASSQEPEYEQYF
CDR3nt: TGTGCCAGCAGCCAAGAACCGGAGTACGAGCAGTACTTC

j_gene: TRBJ2-7
d_gene: -
v_gene: TRBV20-1
abundance: -
CDR3aa: CSLEGARSEQYF
CDR3nt: TGCAGTTTGGAGGGGGCGCGGTCCGAGCAGTACTTC

j_gene: TRBJ1-1
d_gene: -
v_gene: TRBV4-1
abundance: -
CDR3aa: CASSQAVGGLNTEAFF
CDR3nt: TGCGCCAGCAGCCAAGCCGTGGGGGGCCTGAACACTGAAGCTTTCTTT

j_gene: TRBJ2-6
d_gene: -
v_gene: TRBV27
abundance: -
CDR3aa: CASSVLASGANVLTF
CDR3nt: TGTGCCAGCAGTGTACTAGCATCCGGGGCCAACGTCCTGACTTTC

j_gene: TRBJ2-7
d_gene: TRBD2
v_gene: TRBV27
abundance: few
CDR3aa: CASSSPSGGVYEQYF
CDR3nt: TGTGCCAGCAGTTCCCCTTCGGGGGGGGTCTACGAGCAGTACTTC

j_gene: TRBJ1-2
d_gene: -
v_gene: TRBV29-1
abundance: -
CDR3aa: CSVKQGDAYGYTF
CDR3nt: TGCAGCGTTAAACAGGGAGACGCCTATGGCTACACCTTC

j_gene: TRBJ2-7
d_gene: -
v_gene: TRBV5-6
abundance: -
CDR3aa: CASSLNQVYEQYF
CDR3nt: TGTGCCAGCAGCTTGAACCAGGTCTACGAGCAGTACTTC

j_gene: TRBJ2-3
d_gene: -
v_gene: TRBV6-5
abundance: -
CDR3aa: CASSRQVTDTQYF
CDR3nt: TGTGCCAGCAGTCGACAAGTCACAGATACGCAGTATTTT

j_gene: TRBJ2-1
d_gene: TRBD1
v_gene: TRBV11-2
abundance: -
CDR3aa: CASSPWTGRKETQFF
CDR3nt: TGTGCCAGCAGCCCTTGGACAGGGAGGAAAGAGACCCAGTTCTTC

j_gene: TRBJ2-7
d_gene: -
v_gene: TRBV20-1
abundance: few
CDR3aa: CSASPPRQDVLYEQYF
CDR3nt: TGCAGTGCTAGTCCCCCACGACAGGATGTACTCTACGAGCAGTACTTC

j_gene: TRBJ1-2
d_gene: -
v_gene: TRBV6-2/TRBV6-3
abundance: -
CDR3aa: CASSQPRTSYGYTF
CDR3nt: TGTGCCAGCAGCCAACCCCGGACCTCCTATGGCTACACCTTC

j_gene: TRBJ1-2
d_gene: -
v_gene: TRBV4-3
abundance: -
CDR3aa: CASSHSAVKDYGYTF
CDR3nt: TGCGCCAGCAGCCATTCAGCGGTGAAGGACTATGGCTACACCTTC

j_gene: TRBJ1-1
d_gene: -
v_gene: TRBV7-2
abundance: few
CDR3aa: CASSSPLGVKTSTEAFF
CDR3nt: TGTGCCAGCAGCTCACCGCTGGGGGTTAAAACAAGTACTGAAGCTTTCTTT

j_gene: TRBJ1-4
d_gene: -
v_gene: TRBV5-1
abundance: -
CDR3aa: CASSLGTGGDEKLFF
CDR3nt: TGCGCCAGCAGCTTGGGGACCGGCGGGGATGAAAAACTGTTTTTT

j_gene: TRBJ1-4
d_gene: TRBD1
v_gene: TRBV12-3/TRBV12-4
abundance: -
CDR3aa: CASRSEQGGHSEKLFF
CDR3nt: TGTGCCAGCAGAAGTGAACAGGGGGGGCACAGTGAAAAACTGTTTTTT

j_gene: TRBJ2-7
d_gene: TRBD1
v_gene: TRBV5-6
abundance: -
CDR3aa: CASSYKQGARYEQYF
CDR3nt: TGTGCCAGCAGCTATAAACAGGGGGCTCGGTACGAGCAGTACTTC

j_gene: TRBJ2-3
d_gene: -
v_gene: TRBV4-2
abundance: -
CDR3aa: CAGSQDGADTQYF
CDR3nt: TGTGCCGGCAGCCAAGATGGTGCAGATACGCAGTATTTT